This entry describes one TCR beta chain. The antigen is undetermined. The CDR3 sequence is 12 residues long. The J segment lost 4 bases and the V segment lost 5 bases, leaving 0 bases of the junction unmatched. The germline CDR1 and CDR2 sequences are MGHRA and YSYEKL. Profiled with immunoSEQ multiplex PCR; TCRdb holds only in-frame clones, not every one. The data contain roughly 63,000 clones, 57% of them singletons. The data derive from a study of cytotoxic CD8 clonotypes in ibrutinib-treated CLL. Study findings and constraints: Clonality was higher at ibrutinib response and returned toward baseline at progression.

The rearrangement uses TRBV4-1 and TRBJ2-3; 7 bases fit TRBD1. This sequence was found in a human donor with chronic lymphocytic leukemia. The specimen was PBMCs, collected after 12 months of ibrutinib treatment. The chain's CDR3 is CASSDRADTQYF. The CDR3 DNA reads as TGCGCCAGCAGCGACAGGGCAGATACGCAGTATTTT.